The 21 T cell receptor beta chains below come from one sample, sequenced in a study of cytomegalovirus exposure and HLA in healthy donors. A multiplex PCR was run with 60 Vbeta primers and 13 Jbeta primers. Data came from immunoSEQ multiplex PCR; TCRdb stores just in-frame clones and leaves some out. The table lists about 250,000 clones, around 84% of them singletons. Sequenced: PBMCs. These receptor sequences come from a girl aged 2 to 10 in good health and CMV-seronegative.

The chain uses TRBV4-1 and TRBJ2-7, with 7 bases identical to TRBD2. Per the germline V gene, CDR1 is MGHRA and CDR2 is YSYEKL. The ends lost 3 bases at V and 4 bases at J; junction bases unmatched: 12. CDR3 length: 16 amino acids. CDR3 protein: CASSQGTSARWYEQYF. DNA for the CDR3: TGCGCCAGCAGCCAGGGCACTAGCGCGCGCTGGTACGAGCAGTACTTC.

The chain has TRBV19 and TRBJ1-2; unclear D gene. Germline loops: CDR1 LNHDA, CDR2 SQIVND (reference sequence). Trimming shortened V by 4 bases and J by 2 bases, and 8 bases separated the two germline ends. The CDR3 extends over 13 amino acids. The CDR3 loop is CASSRAANYGYTF. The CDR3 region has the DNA TGTGCCAGTAGTAGGGCAGCAAACTATGGCTACACCTTC.

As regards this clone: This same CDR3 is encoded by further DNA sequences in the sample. The CDR3 DNA sequence: TGTGCCAGCAGCGTAGGGGCTAGCGGGGGCCAAGAGACCCAGTACTTC. Protein: CASSVGASGGQETQYF. The chain is built from TRBV9 and TRBJ2-5; 10 bases agree with TRBD2. The CDR3 runs 16 residues. Looked up from germline, CDR1 is SGDLS and CDR2 is YYNGEE. The trim removed 0 bases at V and 1 base at J, leaving 3 bases unmatched.

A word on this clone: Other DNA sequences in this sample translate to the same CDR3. CDR3 nucleotides: TGTGCCTGGAGTCGGGGGATGAACACTGAAGCTTTCTTT. Protein sequence: CAWSRGMNTEAFF. This chain uses TRBV30 with TRBJ1-1, with D tentatively TRBD1 (5 bases). Germline V CDR1 and CDR2: GTSNPN, SVGIG (reference sequence). V was clipped by 2 bases and J by 0 bases, with 7 bases between them. The CDR3 length is 13 residues.

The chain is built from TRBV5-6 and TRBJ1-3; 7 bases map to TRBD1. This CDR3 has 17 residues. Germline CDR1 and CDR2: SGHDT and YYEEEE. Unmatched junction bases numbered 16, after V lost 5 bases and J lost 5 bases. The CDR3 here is CASRYRYHRGGRNTIYF. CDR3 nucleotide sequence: TGTGCCAGCAGATATCGCTATCACAGGGGAGGTCGAAACACCATATATTTT.

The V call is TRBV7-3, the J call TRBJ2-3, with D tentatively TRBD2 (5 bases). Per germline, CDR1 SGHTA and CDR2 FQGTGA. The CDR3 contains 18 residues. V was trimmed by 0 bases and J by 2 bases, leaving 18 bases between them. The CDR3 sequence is CASSLTGRSSGNTDTQYF. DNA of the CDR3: TGTGCCAGCAGCTTAACGGGTCGTTCTTCGGGGAACACAGATACGCAGTATTTT.

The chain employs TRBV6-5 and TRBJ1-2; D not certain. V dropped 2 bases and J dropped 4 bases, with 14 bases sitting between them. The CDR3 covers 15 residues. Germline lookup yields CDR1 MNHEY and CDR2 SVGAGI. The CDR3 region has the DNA TGTGCCAGCAGTTACGCCCTTAGCCGTCCCTATGGCTACACCTTC. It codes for CASSYALSRPYGYTF.

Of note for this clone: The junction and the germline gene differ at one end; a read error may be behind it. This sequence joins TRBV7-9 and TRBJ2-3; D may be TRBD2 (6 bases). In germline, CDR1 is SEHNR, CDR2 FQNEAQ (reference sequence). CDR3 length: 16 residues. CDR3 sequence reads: CSSSLAVEGVADTQYF. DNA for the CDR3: TGTTCCAGCAGCTTAGCGGTTGAGGGAGTGGCAGATACGCAGTATTTT. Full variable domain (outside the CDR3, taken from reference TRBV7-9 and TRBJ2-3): DTGVSQNPRHKITKRGQNVTFRCDPISEHNRLYWYRQTLGQGPEFLTYFQNEAQLEKSRLLSDRFSAERPKGSFSTLEIQRTEQGDSAMYLCSSSLAVEGVADTQYFGPGTRLTVL.

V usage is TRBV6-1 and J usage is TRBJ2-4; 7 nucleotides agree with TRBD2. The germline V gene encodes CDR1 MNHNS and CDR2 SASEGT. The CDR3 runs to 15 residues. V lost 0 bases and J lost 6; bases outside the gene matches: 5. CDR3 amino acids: CASSEALSGGNIQYF. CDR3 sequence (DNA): TGTGCCAGCAGTGAAGCTCTCTCGGGGGGAAACATTCAGTACTTC.

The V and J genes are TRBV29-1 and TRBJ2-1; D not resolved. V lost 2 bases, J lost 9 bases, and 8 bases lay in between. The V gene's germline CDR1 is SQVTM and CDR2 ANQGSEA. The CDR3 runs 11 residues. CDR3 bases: TGCAGCGTTGAAAGCTCTGCTGAGCAGTTCTTC. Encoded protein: CSVESSAEQFF.

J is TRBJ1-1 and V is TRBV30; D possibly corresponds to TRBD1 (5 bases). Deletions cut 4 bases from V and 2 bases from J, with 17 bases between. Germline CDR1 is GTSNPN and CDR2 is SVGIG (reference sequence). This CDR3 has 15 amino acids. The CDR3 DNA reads TGTGCCTGGAAGACCCTTCGGGGGGGTAACACTGAAGCTTTCTTT. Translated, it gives CAWKTLRGGNTEAFF.

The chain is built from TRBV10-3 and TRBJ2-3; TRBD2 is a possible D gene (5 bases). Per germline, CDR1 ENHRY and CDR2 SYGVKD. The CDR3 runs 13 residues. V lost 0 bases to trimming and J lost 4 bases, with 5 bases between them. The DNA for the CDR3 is TGTGCCATCAGTGAGTCGCGGGCAGATACGCAGTATTTT. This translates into CAISESRADTQYF.

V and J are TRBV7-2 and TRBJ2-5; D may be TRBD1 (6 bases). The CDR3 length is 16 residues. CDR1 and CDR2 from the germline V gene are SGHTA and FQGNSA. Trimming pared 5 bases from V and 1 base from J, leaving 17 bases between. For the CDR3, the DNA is TGTGCCAGCAGCCGGAGGTGGGGGCCTGGCCAAGAGACCCAGTACTTC. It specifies CASSRRWGPGQETQYF.

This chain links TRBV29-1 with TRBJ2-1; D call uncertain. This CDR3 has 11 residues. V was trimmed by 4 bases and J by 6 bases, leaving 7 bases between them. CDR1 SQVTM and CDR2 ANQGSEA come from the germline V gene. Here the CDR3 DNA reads TGCAGCGTTGTTCAGTTCAATGAGCAGTTCTTC. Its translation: CSVVQFNEQFF.

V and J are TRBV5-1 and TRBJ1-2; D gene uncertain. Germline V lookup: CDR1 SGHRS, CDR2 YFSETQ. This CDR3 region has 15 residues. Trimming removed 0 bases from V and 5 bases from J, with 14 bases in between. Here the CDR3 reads CASSLEYSRPYGYTF. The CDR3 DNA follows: TGCGCCAGCAGCTTGGAGTACAGCCGTCCTTATGGCTACACCTTC.

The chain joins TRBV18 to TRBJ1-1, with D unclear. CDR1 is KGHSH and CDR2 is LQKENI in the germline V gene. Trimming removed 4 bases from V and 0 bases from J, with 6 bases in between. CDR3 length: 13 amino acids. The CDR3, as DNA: TGTGCCAGCTCACGTAGCTTGAACACTGAAGCTTTCTTT. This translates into CASSRSLNTEAFF.

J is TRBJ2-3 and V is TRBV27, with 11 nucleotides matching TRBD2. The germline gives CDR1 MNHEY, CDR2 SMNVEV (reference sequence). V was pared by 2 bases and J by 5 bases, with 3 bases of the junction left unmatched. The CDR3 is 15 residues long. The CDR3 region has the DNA TGTGCCAGCAGTTTACTAGCGGGGGGAGTAGATACGCAGTATTTT. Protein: CASSLLAGGVDTQYF.

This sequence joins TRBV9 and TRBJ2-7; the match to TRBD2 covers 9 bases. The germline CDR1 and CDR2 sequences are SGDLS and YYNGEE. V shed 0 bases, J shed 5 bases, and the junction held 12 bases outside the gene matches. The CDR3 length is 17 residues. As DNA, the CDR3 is TGTGCCAGCAGCGTAGTAGTAGTTAGGGGACTAGCACACGAGCAGTACTTC. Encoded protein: CASSVVVVRGLAHEQYF.

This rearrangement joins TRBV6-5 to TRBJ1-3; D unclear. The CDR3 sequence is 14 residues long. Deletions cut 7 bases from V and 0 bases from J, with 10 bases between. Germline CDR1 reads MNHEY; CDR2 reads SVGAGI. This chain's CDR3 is CASIGPVSGNTIYF. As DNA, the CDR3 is TGTGCCAGCATCGGTCCCGTCTCTGGAAACACCATATATTTT.

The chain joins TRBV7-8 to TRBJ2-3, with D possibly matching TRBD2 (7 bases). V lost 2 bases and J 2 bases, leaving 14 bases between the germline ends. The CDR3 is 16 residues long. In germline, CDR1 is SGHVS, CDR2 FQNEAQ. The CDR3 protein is CASSLTRRGPTDTQYF. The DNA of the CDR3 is TGTGCCAGCAGCTTAACGAGGCGGGGGCCCACAGATACGCAGTATTTT. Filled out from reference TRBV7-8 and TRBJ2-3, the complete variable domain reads GAGVSQSPRYKVAKRGQDVALRCDPISGHVSLFWYQQALGQGPEFLTYFQNEAQLDKSGLPSDRFFAERPEGSVSTLKIQRTQQEDSAVYLCASSLTRRGPTDTQYFGPGTRLTVL.

The CDR3: CASTLSYVGRENEQFF. The CDR3 nucleotides are TGTGCCAGCACTTTGAGCTATGTGGGGCGGGAGAATGAGCAGTTCTTC. The chain carries TRBV11-1 and TRBJ2-1, with TRBD2 identical over 7 bases. V was clipped by 7 bases and J by 7 bases; unmatched bases: 16. Germline V CDR1 and CDR2: SGHAT, FQDESV (reference sequence). The CDR3 consists of 16 residues.